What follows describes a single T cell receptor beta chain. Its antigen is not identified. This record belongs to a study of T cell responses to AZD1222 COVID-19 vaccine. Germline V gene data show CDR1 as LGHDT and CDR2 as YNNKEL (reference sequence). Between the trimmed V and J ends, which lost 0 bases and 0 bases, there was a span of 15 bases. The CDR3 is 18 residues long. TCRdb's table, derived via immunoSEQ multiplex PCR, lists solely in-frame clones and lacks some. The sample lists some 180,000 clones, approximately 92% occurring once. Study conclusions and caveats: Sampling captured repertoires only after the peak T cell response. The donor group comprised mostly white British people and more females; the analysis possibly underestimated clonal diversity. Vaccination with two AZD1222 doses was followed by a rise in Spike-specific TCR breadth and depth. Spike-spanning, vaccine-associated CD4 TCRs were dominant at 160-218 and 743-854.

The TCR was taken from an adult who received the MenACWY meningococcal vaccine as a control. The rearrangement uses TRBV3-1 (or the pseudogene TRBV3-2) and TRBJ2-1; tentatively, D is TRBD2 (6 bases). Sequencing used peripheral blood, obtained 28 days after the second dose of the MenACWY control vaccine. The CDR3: CASSQDPGLLSSYNEQFF. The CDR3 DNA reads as TGTGCCAGCAGCCAAGACCCGGGACTCTTGAGCTCCTACAATGAGCAGTTCTTC.